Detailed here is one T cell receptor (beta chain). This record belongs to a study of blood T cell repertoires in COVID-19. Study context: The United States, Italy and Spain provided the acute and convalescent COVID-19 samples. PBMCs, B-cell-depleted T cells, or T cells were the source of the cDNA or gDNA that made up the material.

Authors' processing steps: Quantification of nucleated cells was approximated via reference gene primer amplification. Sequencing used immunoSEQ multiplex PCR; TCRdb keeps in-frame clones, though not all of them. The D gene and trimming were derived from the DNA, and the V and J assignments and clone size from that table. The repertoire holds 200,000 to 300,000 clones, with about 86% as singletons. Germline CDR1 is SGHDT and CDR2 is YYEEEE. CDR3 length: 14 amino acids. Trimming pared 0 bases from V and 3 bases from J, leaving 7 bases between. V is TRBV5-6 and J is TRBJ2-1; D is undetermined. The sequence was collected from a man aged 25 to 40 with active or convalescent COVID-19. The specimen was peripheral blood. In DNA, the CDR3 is TGTGCCAGCAGCTTGGTGGGCAACTACAATGAGCAGTTCTTC. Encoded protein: CASSLVGNYNEQFF.